Listed here is a single T cell receptor beta chain. Which antigen it targets is not known. No much larger clonotype is one base removed from it; base qualities were not supplied. The source of the sample is a study of vaccination and CD4 T cells after COVID-19 (dated by TCRdb to the early 2020s). Regarding the study in general: SARS-CoV-2 positivity had been established in the convalescent patients by nasal swab PCR, and mild disease was recorded in about 9 of these patients and severe disease in one. The convalescent cohort included six males and four females, with two Hispanic individuals, seven Caucasians, two Asians and one multiracial person. Two doses of either the Pfizer-BioNTech BNT162b2 vaccine (n=8) or the Moderna mRNA-1273 vaccine (n=2) were administered to participants. Post-COVID blood samples from convalescent patients were collected a median of approximately 100 days after diagnosis, with a range of roughly 35 to 180 days. Post-vaccine blood samples were obtained a median of around 67 days after the second vaccine dose, with a range of roughly 13 to 250 days. Overlapping spike peptide pools from SARS-CoV-2 and from the common cold coronaviruses HCoV-NL63, HCoV-OC43 and HCoV-229E were used as culture stimuli. In control cultures, a CEFX viral epitope pool was used as positive control, an HIV-1 Nef peptide pool was used as negative control, or no peptide was added. In around nine COVID-19 convalescent patients and a few infection-naive healthy vaccine recipients, the spike-specific CD4+ TCR repertoire before mRNA vaccination was compared with the repertoire after mRNA vaccination.

The intended sense of this specimen's treatment or condition label: roughly 10-day PBMC culture with coronavirus spike peptide pools or control peptides (ViraFEST assay). The ViraFEST assay was used in the study, in which antigen-specific T cells were expanded with peptide pools and expanded clonotypes were subsequently identified by TCR sequencing. The convalescent patients' positive SARS-CoV-2 PCR tests were from March to December 2020, which was before the Alpha, Beta and Delta variants emerged in the United States. About 2 million PBMCs per well were cultured in IMDM with approximately 5% human AB serum and approximately 9.1 IU/ml IL-2, plus 10 ug/ml peptide pools. Half of the culture medium was replaced with fresh IL-2-containing medium on days 3 and 7. After 10 days of culture, CD4+ T cells were isolated by negative selection with the EasySep CD4+ T cell isolation kit. PBMCs were separated from whole blood using Ficoll-Paque Plus gradient centrifugation and then either used fresh or cryopreserved at -140C. Each culture condition was generally run in triplicate wells.

V is cut by 6 bases and J by 3 bases, and the space between the germline ends is 8 bases. The germline V gene specifies MNHNS as CDR1 and SASEGT as CDR2. The CDR3, cysteine through phenylalanine, is 12 amino acids long. Of all the DNA, just the CDR3 is kept, 36 bases in frame from base 1. Libraries were constructed by PCR. DNA from cultured CD4+ T cells was subjected to TCR sequencing with the Oncomine TCR Beta short-read assay at the Johns Hopkins FTIC core. The QIAamp micro DNA kit was used to extract genomic DNA from the cultured CD4+ T cells. Oncomine TCR Beta libraries from cultured CD4+ T cells were pooled with unique dual indexes and sequenced on an Illumina iSeq 100. On the study's bioinformatics: Non-productive sequences were removed, and CDR3s that did not start with C, did not end with F or W, or were shorter than 7 amino acids were discarded. Antigen-specific clonotypes were identified using the MANAFEST web application through comparison of peptide-stimulated wells with reference and other culture wells. To be called positive, a clone needed an FDR below 0.05, an odds ratio above 5, and a productive frequency above 0.1% in at least two of three replicate wells. Cross-reactive clonotypes were defined as significantly expanded in both SARS-CoV-2 spike wells and at least one common cold coronavirus spike condition. Levenshtein distances (stringdist) and unrooted phylogenetic trees (ape) in R version 3.6.1 were used to assess CDR3 homology. TCRdb trimmed the raw reads at Q25, called clones with MiXCR and kept productive beta chains. Each entry merges the rows of one CDR3 protein and shows their most common DNA and genes. These V and J calls are TCRdb output, not the study's own analysis. Recorded for this sample are about 8,000 distinct CDR3 sequences; over 45% of them occurred a single time. Jointly, the top ten make up approximately 20% of the sample.

On the study overall, not on this receptor specifically: Among the post-vaccine SARS-CoV-2-reactive clones in convalescent patients, a median roughly 85% showed up only after vaccination, which suggests vaccine-specific priming. The number of convalescent patients in the study was relatively small, and the study did not examine early timepoints following natural infection. Nearly all vaccine-specific clones in convalescent patients (304 of 307) were mono-reactive for SARS-CoV-2 spike rather than cross-reactive with common cold coronaviruses. The median count of SARS-CoV-2-reactive clonotypes went up from around 21 after infection to a few dozen after vaccination, although the change was not significant.

The sample taken for sequencing was CD4+ T cells from blood, cultured in vitro. This clonotype was obtained from a human donor who had recovered from COVID-19. The rearrangement joined TRBV6-1 to TRBJ1-2; a weak D assignment points to TRBD1 (5 bases agree). The DNA sequence is given as TGTGCCAGCAGGGCACAGGACTATGGCTACACCTTC. Translated, it reads CASRAQDYGYTF.